Listed below are T cell receptor beta chains from one sample, sequenced in a study of blood T cell repertoires in COVID-19. Sequenced by immunoSEQ multiplex PCR; TCRdb stores in-frame clones only, minus some. There are about 300,000 clones in the sample; 85% to 90% occur only once, and less than 4.5% lies in the top ten. The sequencing sample was made of PBMCs or T cells enriched from blood (not recorded which). These receptors originate from a man aged 25-45 years who had recovered from COVID-19. CDR3s leave out the opening cysteine and the closing phenylalanine or tryptophan.

J gene,V gene,CDR3 protein
TRBJ1-5,TRBV7-6,ASSSGQGLSNQPQH
TRBJ2-1,TRBV7-9,ASSLILAGEQF
TRBJ1-5,TRBV27,ASSPTGEPGPNQPQH
TRBJ2-1,TRBV11-2,ASSLGSVVVFPYNEQF
TRBJ1-2,TRBV10-3,AISEEQGAYGYT
TRBJ2-3,TRBV28,ASSTAGGSGTDTQY
TRBJ2-2,TRBV7-2,ASSHTGGTGELF
TRBJ1-2,TRBV28,ASSIQQGPGYGYT
TRBJ2-2,TRBV27,ASSTETGVAGELF
TRBJ2-1,TRBV4-1,ASSQVPGLVNEQF
TRBJ1-2,TRBV10-3,AISEVDRDLSKNYGYT
TRBJ1-6,TRBV5-8,ASRLAGTLH
TRBJ2-7,TRBV28,ASTLRVRSYEQY
TRBJ2-3,TRBV25-1,ASSVLWADPSTDTQY
TRBJ2-7,TRBV5-1,ASSLEGREFHEQY
TRBJ2-2,TRBV6-5,ASTSQGGSGELF
TRBJ2-3,TRBV10-3,AITPGGVIGTDTQY